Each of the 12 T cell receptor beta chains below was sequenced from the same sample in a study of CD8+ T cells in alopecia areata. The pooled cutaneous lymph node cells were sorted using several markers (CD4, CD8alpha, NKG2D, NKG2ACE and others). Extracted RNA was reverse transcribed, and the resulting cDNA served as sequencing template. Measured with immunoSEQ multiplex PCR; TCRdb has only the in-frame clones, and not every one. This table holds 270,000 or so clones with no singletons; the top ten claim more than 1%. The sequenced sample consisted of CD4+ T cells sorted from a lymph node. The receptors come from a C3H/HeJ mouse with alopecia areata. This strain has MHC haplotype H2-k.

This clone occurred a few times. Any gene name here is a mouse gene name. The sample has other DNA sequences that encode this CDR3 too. CDR3 sequence reads: CASSDWGDQDTQYF. The DNA read from the CDR3 is TGTGCCAGCTCGGACTGGGGCGACCAAGAC. The chain uses TRBV13-3 and TRBJ2-5; TRBD2 agrees at 9 bases. The DNA ends 4 residues before the CDR3 does, and the rest of the CDR3 is filled in from the germline J gene. Trimming removed 7 bases from V and 1 base from J; junction bases left unmatched: 4. Germline loops: CDR1 NNHDY, CDR2 SYVADS. The CDR3 extends over 14 amino acids.

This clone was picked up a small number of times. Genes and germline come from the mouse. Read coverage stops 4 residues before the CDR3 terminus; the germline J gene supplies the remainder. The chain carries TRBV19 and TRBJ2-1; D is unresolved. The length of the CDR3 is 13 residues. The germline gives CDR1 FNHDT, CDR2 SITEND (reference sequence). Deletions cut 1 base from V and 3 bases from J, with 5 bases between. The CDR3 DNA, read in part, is TGTGCCAGCAGTATAAAGGTCTATGCT. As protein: CASSIKVYA. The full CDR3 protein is CASSIKVYAEQFF.

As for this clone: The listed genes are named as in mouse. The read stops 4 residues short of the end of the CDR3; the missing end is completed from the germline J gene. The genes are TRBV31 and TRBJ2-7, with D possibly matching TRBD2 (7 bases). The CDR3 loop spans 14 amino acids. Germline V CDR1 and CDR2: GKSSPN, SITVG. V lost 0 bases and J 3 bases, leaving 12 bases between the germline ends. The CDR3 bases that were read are TGTGCCTGGAGTCTAGTTGGGGGGCTCTAT. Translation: CAWSLVGGLY. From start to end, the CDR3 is CAWSLVGGLYEQYF.

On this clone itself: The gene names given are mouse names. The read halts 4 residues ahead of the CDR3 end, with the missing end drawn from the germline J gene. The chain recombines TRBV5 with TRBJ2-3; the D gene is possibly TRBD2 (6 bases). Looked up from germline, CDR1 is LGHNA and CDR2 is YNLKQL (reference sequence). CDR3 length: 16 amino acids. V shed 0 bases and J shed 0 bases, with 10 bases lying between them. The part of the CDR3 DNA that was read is TGTGCCAGCAGCCAAGATGCTGGGGCTAGTGCAGAA. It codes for CASSQDAGASAE. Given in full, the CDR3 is CASSQDAGASAETLYF.

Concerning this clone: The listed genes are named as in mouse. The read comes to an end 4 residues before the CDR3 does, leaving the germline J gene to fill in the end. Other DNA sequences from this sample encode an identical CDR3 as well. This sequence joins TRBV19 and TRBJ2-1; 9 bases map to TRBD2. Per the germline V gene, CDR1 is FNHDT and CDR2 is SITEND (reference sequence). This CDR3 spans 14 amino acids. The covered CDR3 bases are TGTGCCAGCAGTATAGTGGGGGGGCGAGCT. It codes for CASSIVGGRA. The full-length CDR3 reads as CASSIVGGRAEQFF.

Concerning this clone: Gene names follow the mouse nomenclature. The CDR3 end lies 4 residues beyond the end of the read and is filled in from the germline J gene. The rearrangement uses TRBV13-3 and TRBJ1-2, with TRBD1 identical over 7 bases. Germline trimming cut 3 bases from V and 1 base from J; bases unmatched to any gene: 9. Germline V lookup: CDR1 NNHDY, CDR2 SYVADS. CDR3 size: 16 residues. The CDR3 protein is CASSGARTGRNSDYTF. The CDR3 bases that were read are TGTGCCAGCAGTGGCGCCCGGACAGGAAGAAACTCC.

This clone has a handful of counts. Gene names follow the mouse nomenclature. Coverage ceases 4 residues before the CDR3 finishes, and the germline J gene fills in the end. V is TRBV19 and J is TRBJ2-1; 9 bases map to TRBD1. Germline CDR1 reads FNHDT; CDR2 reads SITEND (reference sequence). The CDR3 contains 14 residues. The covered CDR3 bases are TGTGCCAGCACCACAGGGGGCGCGGGAGCT. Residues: CASTTGGAGA. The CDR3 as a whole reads CASTTGGAGAEQFF.

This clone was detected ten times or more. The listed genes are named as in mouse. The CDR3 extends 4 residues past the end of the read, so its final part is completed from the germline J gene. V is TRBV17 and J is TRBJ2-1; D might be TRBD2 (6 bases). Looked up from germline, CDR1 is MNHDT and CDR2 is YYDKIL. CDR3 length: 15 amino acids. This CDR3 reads CASSRTRGTGAEQFF. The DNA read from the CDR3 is TGTGCTAGCAGTAGGACCCGGGGAACTGGGGCT.

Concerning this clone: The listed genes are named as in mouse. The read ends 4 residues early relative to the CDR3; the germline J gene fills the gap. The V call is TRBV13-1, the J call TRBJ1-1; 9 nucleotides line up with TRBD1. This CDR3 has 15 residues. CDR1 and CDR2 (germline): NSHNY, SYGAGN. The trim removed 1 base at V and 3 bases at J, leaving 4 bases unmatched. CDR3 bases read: TGTGCCAGCAGTGATCTACAGGGGGCGGACACA. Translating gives CASSDLQGADT. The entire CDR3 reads CASSDLQGADTEVFF.

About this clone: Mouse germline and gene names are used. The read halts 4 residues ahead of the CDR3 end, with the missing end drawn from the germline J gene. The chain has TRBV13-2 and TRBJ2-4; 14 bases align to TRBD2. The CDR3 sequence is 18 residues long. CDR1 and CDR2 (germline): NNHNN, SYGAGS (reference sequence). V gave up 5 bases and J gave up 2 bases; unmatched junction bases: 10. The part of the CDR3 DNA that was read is TGTGCCAGCGGGCAACCCGGGACTGGGGGGGCGCTTCAAAAC. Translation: CASGQPGTGGALQN. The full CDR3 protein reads CASGQPGTGGALQNTLYF.

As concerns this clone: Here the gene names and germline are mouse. CDR3 DNA (partial): TGTGCCAGCAGCCGCGACAATTTTAACCAAGAC. The encoded protein is CASSRDNFNQD. The whole CDR3 sequence is CASSRDNFNQDTQYF. V gene TRBV5 combines with J gene TRBJ2-5; no definite D call. Coverage ceases 4 residues before the CDR3 finishes, and the germline J gene fills in the end. Germline V gene lookup returns CDR1 LGHNA and CDR2 YNLKQL (reference sequence). The V and J ends lost 4 bases and 0 bases respectively, with 11 bases between them. The CDR3 runs to 15 residues.

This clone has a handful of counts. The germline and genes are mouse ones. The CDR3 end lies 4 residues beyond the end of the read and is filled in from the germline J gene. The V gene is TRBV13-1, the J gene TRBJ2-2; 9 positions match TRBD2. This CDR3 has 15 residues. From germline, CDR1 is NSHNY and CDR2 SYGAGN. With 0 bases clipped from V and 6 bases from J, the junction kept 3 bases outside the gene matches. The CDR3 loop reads CASSDVGGAPGQLYF. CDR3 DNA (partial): TGTGCCAGCAGTGATGTTGGGGGGGCGCCCGGG.